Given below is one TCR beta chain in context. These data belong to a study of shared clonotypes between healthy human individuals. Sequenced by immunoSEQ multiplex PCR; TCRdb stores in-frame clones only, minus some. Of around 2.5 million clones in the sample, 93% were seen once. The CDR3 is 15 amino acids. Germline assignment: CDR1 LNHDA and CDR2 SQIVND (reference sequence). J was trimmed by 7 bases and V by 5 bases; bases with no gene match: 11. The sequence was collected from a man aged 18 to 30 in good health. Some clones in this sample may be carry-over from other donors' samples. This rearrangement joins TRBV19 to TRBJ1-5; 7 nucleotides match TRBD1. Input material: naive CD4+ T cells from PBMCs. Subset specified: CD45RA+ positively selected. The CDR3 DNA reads TGTGCCAGTAGTCTTAGCGACAGGGCGGGACAGCCCCAGCATTTT. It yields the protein CASSLSDRAGQPQHF.